This TCR beta chain was sequenced during a study of blood T cells in healthy people across ages. A second PCR, run for 7 to 11 cycles, used a sample-barcoded 5' primer plus a J-beta primer mix. Every molecule of cDNA carried a tag from a template-switch adaptor with 12 random nucleotides. TCRdb re-analysed the 5' RACE reads in MiXCR, keeping a single row per CDR3 protein. Found here are roughly 930,000 distinct CDR3 sequences, about 44% of them singletons; the top ten hold around an eighth. The CDR3 has 12 amino acids. Deletions cut 5 bases from V and 4 bases from J, with 8 bases between. Germline V lookup: CDR1 SQVTM, CDR2 ANQGSEA.

The rearrangement joins TRBV29-1 to TRBJ2-2, with no clear D. The receptor's source is a man aged 30-40 years in good health. Sequencing was carried out using blood. The CDR3 here is CSVRQSTGELFF. CDR3 in DNA: TGCAGCGTTAGGCAGAGCACCGGGGAGCTGTTTTTT.